This TCR beta chain was recovered during a study of blood T cell repertoires in COVID-19. Whole-study context: COVID-19 samples, acute and convalescent, were from the United States, Italy and Spain. Sources were T cells, B-cell-depleted T cells, or PBMCs; the material itself was cDNA or gDNA.

This CDR3 comprises 16 residues. Germline CDR1 is SGHTA and CDR2 is FQGTGA. Trimming took 0 bases from V and 6 from J, leaving 18 bases between them. Study processing details: Nucleated cell number was recorded as an estimate derived from reference gene primer amplification. The table came from immunoSEQ multiplex PCR; TCRdb's copy has only in-frame clones and leaves some out. V and J calls and clone size are given by that table; D and trimming were obtained from the DNA. Of around 230,000 clones detected, less than 90% appear once; the ten largest clones hold roughly 0.69%. The V call is TRBV7-3, the J call TRBJ2-7, with D perhaps matching TRBD1 (6 bases). The receptor's source is a man aged 40-50 years with acute or convalescent COVID-19. Sequenced sample: peripheral blood. CDR3 amino acids: CASSLTRDTSSGEQYF. In DNA form, the CDR3 reads TGTGCCAGCAGCTTAACCCGGGACACCTCGTCGGGCGAGCAGTACTTC.